The T cell receptor beta chain described here comes from a study of human T cells and chemical hapten exposure. V gave up 2 bases and J gave up 7 bases; unmatched junction bases: 4. This CDR3 is 14 amino acids long. Germline V CDR1 and CDR2: MDHEN, SYDVKM. It was the library that attached unique molecular identifiers to individual cDNA molecules. In TCRdb, the RACE reads were re-called with MiXCR into one record per CDR3 protein. The sample records approximately 80,000 distinct CDR3 sequences, roughly 10% being singletons. On this clonotype itself: A read error is possible here, since a much larger clone lies one base away.

Documented time point: patch test 1, 2 weeks after DPC sensitization. The treatment: therapeutic diphenylcyclopropenone sensitization with weekly scalp DPC. Blood sampling occurred before each patch-test application. The receptor was derived from a woman aged 50 to 60 with alopecia areata. Some clones in this sample may be carry-over from other donors' samples. The chain recombines TRBV28 with TRBJ1-5; the match to TRBD1 covers 8 bases. The sequences come from whole blood, collected in connection with sensitization to the hapten diphenylcyclopropenone (DPC). The CDR3 DNA sequence: TGTGCCAGCAGTTTAGCGACAGGGGTCCAGCCCCAGCATTTT. It is translated as CASSLATGVQPQHF. The variable domain in full, with the rest retrieved from reference TRBV28 and TRBJ1-5, is DVKVTQSSRYLVKRTGEKVFLECVQDMDHENMFWYRQDPGLGLRLIYFSYDVKMKEKGDIPEGYSVSREKKERFSLILESASTNQTSMYLCASSLATGVQPQHFGDGTRLSIL.